Given below is one T cell receptor beta chain in context. Its antigen is unidentified. This sample stems from a study of glioma-infiltrating T cells after dendritic cell vaccination. On the study more broadly: Patients received three intradermal dendritic cell vaccine injections at biweekly intervals.

Broader study findings: Complete blood and tumor specimen sets were limited to few patients.

V was shortened by 4 bases and J by 5 bases, with 15 bases between the two germline ends. This CDR3 has 15 residues. Germline V gene sequence: CDR1 SNHLY, CDR2 FYNNEI. Specified time point: after dendritic cell vaccination, including at tumor progression/relapse. TCRdb keeps only in-frame clones here, not all; method: immunoSEQ multiplex PCR. The table has tens of thousands of clones, over 65% seen once. The source is a human donor with glioblastoma. This specimen was blood, taken after dendritic cell vaccination. This sequence joins TRBV2 and TRBJ1-5; D perhaps matches TRBD1 (6 bases). CDR3: CASSVQQGVYQPQHF. The CDR3 coding sequence is TGTGCCAGCAGTGTTCAACAGGGAGTCTATCAGCCCCAGCATTTT.